The T cell receptor (beta chain) under discussion was sequenced for a study of T-cell reconstitution after alpha-beta-depleted transplantation in children. Molecular barcoding with unique molecular identifiers was used for the TCRbeta library. A single record per CDR3 protein comes from TCRdb applying MiXCR to the PCR reads. The sample shows roughly 300,000 distinct CDR3 sequences, 9.5% to 13% of them seen only once. V was pared by 5 bases and J by 7 bases, with 3 bases of the junction left unmatched. Looked up from germline, CDR1 is DFQATT and CDR2 is SNEGSKA (reference sequence). The CDR3 is 12 residues long. Findings and limits, study-wide: After transplant, at about two months, alpha-beta T cells were reportedly derived from several hundred expanded graft clones. Where some patients showed high TCRbeta diversity at day 60, it came from recipient T cells and thymic progenitors that had survived. A year had passed since transplant, and T-cell counts and diversity by then came mostly from newly produced T cells.

For this clonotype: Its target is not known. This may be a read error, as it is one base from a much larger clone. Since no conserved phenylalanine or tryptophan closes the CDR3, a read error is the likely cause.

This clonotype was obtained from a male patient aged 2 to 9 who had a stem cell transplant for chronic granulomatous disease, so the T cells may come from the graft donor. The chain joins TRBV20-1 to TRBJ2-1, with TRBD2 matching over 9 bases. This material consisted of peripheral blood, taken 180 days after TCRalphabeta/CD19-depleted stem cell transplant. The CDR3 reads CSAQTSGNEQFS. In nucleotides, the CDR3 is TGCAGTGCTCAGACTAGCGGTAATGAGCAGTTCTCC.